This T cell receptor beta chain was sequenced during a study of OX40 agonist ivuxolimab in advanced cancers. General study findings and limits: Specificity for antigen went undetermined in the expanded peripheral T cells.

There are 15 residues in the CDR3. Deletions cut 6 bases from V and 7 bases from J, with 19 bases between. Germline CDR1 and CDR2: LNHDA and SQIVND (reference sequence). On this clone: The antigen is not known.

Repertoires were generated with immunoSEQ multiplex PCR, while TCRdb's copy carries only in-frame clones and drops some. The sample contains tens of thousands of clones, about 92% of which appear only once. This chain joins TRBV19 and TRBJ1-5; D possibly corresponds to TRBD1 (6 bases). Source: CD4+ or CD8+ T cells sorted from blood, taken in a trial of the OX40 agonist ivuxolimab. The sequence was obtained from an adult with an advanced solid tumor such as melanoma, head and neck, liver or kidney cancer. DNA of the CDR3: TGTGCCAGTAGCTGGACCACAGGGTTCGGGCAGCCCCAGCATTTT. This gives the protein CASSWTTGFGQPQHF.